One sample yielded the 15 T cell receptor beta chains listed below, sequenced in a study of cytomegalovirus exposure and HLA in healthy donors. PCR used 60 Vbeta primers and 13 Jbeta primers. This table comes from immunoSEQ multiplex PCR, and its TCRdb copy is limited to in-frame clones, with some not included. Here the sample spans 110,000 to 150,000 clones, about 80% being singletons. The sequencing sample was made of PBMCs. Every receptor here comes from a woman in her fifties or sixties in good health and CMV-seropositive.

This clone has only a few counts. The V gene is TRBV27, the J gene TRBJ2-1; D gene ambiguous. The germline V gene has CDR1 MNHEY and CDR2 SMNVEV (reference sequence). Trimming stripped 4 bases from V and 5 bases from J, with 9 bases between. This CDR3 has 13 residues. The CDR3 here is CASSSLGDNEQFF. In nucleotides, the CDR3 is TGTGCCAGCAGTTCCCTAGGAGACAATGAGCAGTTCTTC.

As concerns this clone: Other DNA sequences in this specimen translate into the identical CDR3. V and J are TRBV29-1 and TRBJ2-7, with 9 bases matching TRBD2. The CDR3 has 14 residues. V shed 3 bases and J 1 base; nucleotides not matched to a gene: 4. Germline V CDR1 and CDR2: SQVTM, ANQGSEA. The CDR3 loop is CSVEDSGSSYEQYF. CDR3 bases: TGCAGCGTTGAGGATAGCGGGAGTTCCTACGAGCAGTACTTC.

The chain joins TRBV5-1 to TRBJ2-1, with 11 positions matching TRBD2. With V trimmed by 3 bases and J by 7 bases, 12 bases remained unmatched. CDR1 and CDR2 from the germline V gene are SGHRS and YFSETQ. This CDR3 contains 17 residues. DNA of the CDR3: TGCGCCAGCAGCTCAGGACTACTAGCGGGAGTGGATAATGAGCAGTTCTTC. It yields the protein CASSSGLLAGVDNEQFF.

This clone was found a few times. The V and J genes are TRBV28 and TRBJ2-7; no definite D call. The CDR3 is 12 residues long. Germline V lookup: CDR1 MDHEN, CDR2 SYDVKM. V shed 6 bases and J shed 6 bases, with 12 bases lying between them. CDR3 in DNA: TGTGCCAGCAGGGATTCTGACTCCGAGCAGTACTTC. Protein product: CASRDSDSEQYF.

This clone was recorded a few times. The chain couples TRBV18 to TRBJ1-6; a weak D match, TRBD1 (6 bases). Trimming removed 3 bases from V and 7 bases from J, with 13 bases in between. CDR1 and CDR2 from the germline V gene are KGHSH and LQKENI. This CDR3 is 15 amino acids long. CDR3 sequence (DNA): TGTGCCAGCTCACCTCTGGACAGCGTAAATTCACCCCTCCACTTT. Its protein is CASSPLDSVNSPLHF.

This rearrangement joins TRBV7-9 to TRBJ1-2; D gene uncertain. The CDR3 is 13 residues long. Germline CDR1 and CDR2: SEHNR and FQNEAQ (reference sequence). The V and J ends lost 2 bases and 4 bases respectively, with 8 bases between them. CDR3 protein: CASSLNRIYGYTF. The CDR3 DNA sequence: TGTGCCAGCAGCTTAAATAGAATCTATGGCTACACCTTC.

J is TRBJ2-5 and V is TRBV9; TRBD2 agrees at 7 bases. The J call may be wrong; the DNA end is better matched by TRBJ2-7. CDR3 size: 15 residues. Germline V gene lookup returns CDR1 SGDLS and CDR2 YYNGEE. CDR3 nucleotides: TGTGCCAGCAGCGTTAGATGGGAGGGGTTGTCCGAGCAGTACTTC. Its protein is CASSVRWEGLSEQYF.

There are a few counts of this clone. V gene TRBV7-2 combines with J gene TRBJ2-7; TRBD2 agrees at 8 bases. J lost 0 bases, V lost 2 bases, and 6 bases had no gene match. Germline-derived CDR1 and CDR2 are SGHTA and FQGNSA. The CDR3 runs 16 residues. This CDR3 is CASSLQSGGTSYEQYF. The CDR3 DNA is TGTGCCAGCAGCTTACAGAGCGGGGGTACCTCCTACGAGCAGTACTTC.

This clone was seen only once. V and J are TRBV29-1 and TRBJ1-1; D is uncertain. CDR3 length: 14 residues. The V end was cut by 5 bases, the J end by 3 bases, with 16 bases between. Germline assignment: CDR1 SQVTM and CDR2 ANQGSEA. For the CDR3, the DNA is TGCAGCGTTCTGCACCACCCGGCGGACACTGAAGCTTTCTTT. Translation: CSVLHHPADTEAFF.

This clone was detected only once. The rearrangement uses TRBV19 and TRBJ2-1; D possibly corresponds to TRBD2 (5 bases). Trimming removed 3 bases at V and 4 bases at J, with 7 bases between. The CDR3 sequence is 13 residues long. Germline V gene data show CDR1 as LNHDA and CDR2 as SQIVND (reference sequence). In DNA form, the CDR3 reads TGTGCCAGTAGTATCGAGGGATACAATGAGCAGTTCTTC. Translation gives CASSIEGYNEQFF.

The rearrangement uses TRBV19 and TRBJ2-2; the D gene is possibly TRBD2 (6 bases). The CDR3 sequence is 15 residues long. The germline V gene has CDR1 LNHDA and CDR2 SQIVND (reference sequence). The V end was cut by 3 bases, the J end by 1 base, with 9 bases between. The CDR3 protein is CASSIKRVNTGELFF. The CDR3 DNA reads as TGTGCCAGTAGTATCAAGCGGGTGAACACCGGGGAGCTGTTTTTT.

This clone appeared once. V gene TRBV15 combines with J gene TRBJ2-3; TRBD2 is a possible D gene (5 bases). Germline V CDR1 and CDR2: LNHNV, YYDKDF (reference sequence). The CDR3 sequence is 14 residues long. The V end lost 1 base, the J end lost 6 bases, and 11 bases lay between the germline ends. The CDR3 here is CATSRGAEPDTQYF. For the CDR3, the DNA is TGTGCCACCAGCAGAGGAGCGGAGCCGGATACGCAGTATTTT.

The chain combines TRBV27 with TRBJ2-5, with no clear D. The assigned J gene may be wrong: the sequence end matches TRBJ2-7 better. This CDR3 region has 16 residues. Germline V gives CDR1 MNHEY, CDR2 SMNVEV (reference sequence). Here the CDR3 DNA reads TGTGCCATCATACGTCAAAACTATGTTAGCTCCTACGAGCAGTACTTC. Residues: CAIIRQNYVSSYEQYF.

The chain recombines TRBV6-6 with TRBJ2-7; 8 nucleotides agree with TRBD1. Germline CDR1 is MNHNY and CDR2 is SVGAGI (reference sequence). CDR3 length equals 15 residues. After removal of 5 bases from V and 4 bases from J, the junction contained 10 bases not matched to a gene. The CDR3: CASSRQGTGLYEQYF. The CDR3 DNA reads TGTGCCAGCAGTCGCCAGGGGACAGGCCTTTACGAGCAGTACTTC.

The chain combines TRBV19 with TRBJ1-1; D gene ambiguous. This CDR3 is built from 13 residues. Germline-derived CDR1 and CDR2 are LNHDA and SQIVND (reference sequence). Trimming shortened V by 3 bases and J by 8 bases, and 13 bases separated the two germline ends. CDR3 amino acids: CASSIEVPSEAFF. CDR3 coding DNA: TGTGCCAGTAGTATCGAGGTCCCGTCGGAAGCTTTCTTT.